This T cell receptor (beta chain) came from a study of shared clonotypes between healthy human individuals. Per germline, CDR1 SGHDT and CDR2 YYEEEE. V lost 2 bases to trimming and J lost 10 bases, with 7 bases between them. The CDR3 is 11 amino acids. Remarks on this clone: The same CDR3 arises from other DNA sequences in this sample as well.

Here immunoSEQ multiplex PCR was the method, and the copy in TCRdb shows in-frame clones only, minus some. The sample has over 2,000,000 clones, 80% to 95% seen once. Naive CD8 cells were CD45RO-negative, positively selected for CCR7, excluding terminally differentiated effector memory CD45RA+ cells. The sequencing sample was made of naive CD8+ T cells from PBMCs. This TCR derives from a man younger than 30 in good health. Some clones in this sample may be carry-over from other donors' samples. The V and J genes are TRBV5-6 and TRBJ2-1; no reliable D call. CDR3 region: CASSLAQEQFF. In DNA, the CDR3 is TGTGCCAGCAGCTTAGCCCAGGAGCAGTTCTTC.